This is a list of T cell receptor beta chains from one sample in a study of CD8 T cells in ankylosing spondylitis. One entry per CDR3 protein, called by TCRdb with MiXCR from the 5' RACE reads. The sample consists of 150,000 to 200,000 distinct CDR3 sequences, about an eighth of them appearing once. The specimen was blood, either unsorted or a sorted T cell fraction (not recorded which). Receptors were obtained from a female donor with ankylosing spondylitis or in good health (not recorded which). The CDR3 runs from the conserved cysteine through the conserved F or W. A D gene is named only where the DNA matches it firmly. Clone size, where shown, is once, few, many, or a class for clones that have expanded.

TRBJ1-2,TRBV7-9,many,NA,TGTGCCAGCAGCGGATGGGACGTTTTGGGCTATGGCTACACCTTC,CASSGWDVLGYGYTF
TRBJ1-5,TRBV5-1,many,TRBD1,TGCGCCAGCAGCTTGACAGGGGCCACGAGCAATCAGCCCCAGCATTTT,CASSLTGATSNQPQHF
TRBJ2-3,TRBV20-1,many,TRBD2,TGCAGTGTTCACCCAATAGCGGGACGCACAGATACGCAGTATTTT,CSVHPIAGRTDTQYF
TRBJ1-2,TRBV3-1,many,NA,TGTGCCAGCAGCCCCTCCGTTCCTCTATATGGCTACACCTTC,CASSPSVPLYGYTF
TRBJ2-4,TRBV6-2/TRBV6-3,many,NA,TGTGCCAGCAGTTACGTAGATAACATTCAGTACTTC,CASSYVDNIQYF
TRBJ2-7,TRBV4-2,NA,NA,TGTGCCAGCAGCCAAGAACAGCGGACCTACGAGCAGTACTTC,CASSQEQRTYEQYF
TRBJ1-3,TRBV11-1,NA,NA,TGTGCCAGCAGCTTAGTCACCGCCGGAAACACCATATATTTT,CASSLVTAGNTIYF
TRBJ1-6,TRBV28,many,TRBD1,TGTGCCAGCAGCTACAGGGGGGGGAATTCACCCCTCCACTTT,CASSYRGGNSPLHF
TRBJ2-1,TRBV6-4,many,NA,TGTGCCAGCAGTGACGGGAGCTACAATGAGCAGTTCTTC,CASSDGSYNEQFF
TRBJ2-3,TRBV28,many,NA,TGTGCCAGCAGCCCGCGGGCGACTAGCACAGATACGCAGTATTTT,CASSPRATSTDTQYF
TRBJ1-3,TRBV12-3/TRBV12-4,many,NA,TGTGCCAGCAACGGGGGGAACTCTGGAAACACCATATATTTT,CASNGGNSGNTIYF
TRBJ1-2,TRBV6-2/TRBV6-3,many,TRBD1,TGTGCCAGCAGTGCACAGGGGTCCTATGGCTACACCTTC,CASSAQGSYGYTF
TRBJ1-5,TRBV5-1,many,TRBD1,TGCGCCAGCAGCTCTCTTCCCACAGGGGGCAATCAGCCCCAGCATTTT,CASSSLPTGGNQPQHF
TRBJ1-1,TRBV5-1,NA,NA,TGCGCCAGCAGCCTCCAAGGTACAGACCCGGACGAAGCTTTCTTT,CASSLQGTDPDEAFF
TRBJ2-1,TRBV5-1,many,NA,TGCGCCAGCAGCTTGGATACGAGCTCCTACAATGAGCAGTTCTTC,CASSLDTSSYNEQFF
TRBJ2-5,TRBV27,NA,TRBD1,TGTGCCAGCAGGGGGACAGTACAAGAGACCCAGTACTTC,CASRGTVQETQYF
TRBJ1-3,TRBV10-2,many,NA,TGCGCCAGCAGTGAGTCGGTTGGAAACACCATATATTTT,CASSESVGNTIYF
TRBJ2-7,TRBV9,many,TRBD1,TGTGCCAGCAGCGTTGATTGGGACAGAAACGAGCAGTACTTC,CASSVDWDRNEQYF
TRBJ1-4,TRBV12-3/TRBV12-4,many,NA,TGTGCCAGCACACCCGTTACGGGGAATGAAAAACTGTTTTTT,CASTPVTGNEKLFF
TRBJ2-1,TRBV20-1,many,TRBD2,TGCAGTGCTAGAGAAGCGGGAGAAACGGTTGAGCAGTTCTTC,CSAREAGETVEQFF
TRBJ2-2,TRBV27,many,NA,TGTGCCAGCAGTCAACGGGGTTCCGGCGGGGAGCTGTTTTTT,CASSQRGSGGELFF
TRBJ2-1,TRBV12-3/TRBV12-4,few,NA,TGTGCCAGCAGTTTACGGGCCCGAGATGAGCAGTTCTTC,CASSLRARDEQFF